The 15 T cell receptor beta chains in this list originate from one sample, sequenced in a study of blood T cell repertoires in COVID-19. Profiling relied on immunoSEQ multiplex PCR, and the TCRdb table lists in-frame clones only, not all of them. In the table there are 170,000 or so clones, approximately 80% of which are singletons. Input material: peripheral blood. The receptors were sampled from a human donor in a cohort sampled during active COVID-19.

This rearrangement joins TRBV27 to TRBJ2-7; 13 positions agree with TRBD2. CDR1 is MNHEY, CDR2 SMNVEV, per germline (reference sequence). The CDR3 runs 15 residues. The J segment lost 9 bases and the V segment lost 2 bases, leaving 7 bases of the junction unmatched. CDR3 in DNA: TGTGCCAGCAGTTTAGTGGGACTAGCGGGGAATCTGCAGTACTTC. This gives the protein CASSLVGLAGNLQYF.

The chain couples TRBV6-6 to TRBJ2-1, with D possibly being TRBD2 (5 bases). Germline assignment: CDR1 MNHNY and CDR2 SVGAGI (reference sequence). Trimming stripped 6 bases from V and 4 bases from J, with 13 bases between. The CDR3 has 14 amino acids. CDR3 protein: CASREDAIYNEQFF. In nucleotides, the CDR3 is TGTGCCAGCAGGGAGGACGCAATTTACAATGAGCAGTTCTTC.

V usage is TRBV6-2 or TRBV6-3 and J usage is TRBJ2-1; TRBD2 agrees at 11 bases. The CDR3 covers 15 residues. Per the germline V gene, CDR1 is MNHEY and CDR2 is SVGEGT. V was pared by 2 bases and J by 9 bases, with 6 bases of the junction left unmatched. CDR3 DNA: TGTGCCAGCAGTTACGGGCTAGCGGGGGGACGTGAGCAGTTCTTC. This codes for CASSYGLAGGREQFF.

With regard to this clone: Different DNA sequences within this sample yield the same CDR3. The V call is TRBV18, the J call TRBJ2-3; 8 bases agree with TRBD1. After removal of 2 bases from V and 2 bases from J, the junction contained 6 bases not matched to a gene. Germline CDR1 reads KGHSH; CDR2 reads LQKENI. The CDR3 totals 16 residues. CDR3 region: CASSPYGQGATDTQYF. CDR3 DNA: TGTGCCAGCTCACCATATGGGCAGGGGGCCACAGATACGCAGTATTTT.

The genes are TRBV12-3 or TRBV12-4 and TRBJ2-5; D is unresolved. With 6 bases removed from V and 0 bases from J, the gap between germline ends came to 8 bases. CDR3 length: 13 amino acids. This CDR3 is CASRLLNQETQYF. CDR3 DNA sequence: TGTGCCAGCAGACTACTCAACCAAGAGACCCAGTACTTC.

V is TRBV6-6 and J is TRBJ2-2, with 8 bases identical to TRBD2. CDR1 and CDR2 from the germline V gene are MNHNY and SVGAGI (reference sequence). V gave up 7 bases and J gave up 3 bases; unmatched junction bases: 7. The CDR3 sequence is 15 residues long. The CDR3 region is CASNLGGADTGELFF. CDR3 nucleotide sequence: TGTGCCAGCAATCTCGGGGGGGCGGACACCGGGGAGCTGTTTTTT.

A single count supports this clone. The V call is TRBV7-9, the J call TRBJ1-6; the match to TRBD1 covers 7 bases. The V gene's germline CDR1 is SEHNR and CDR2 FQNEAQ (reference sequence). Trimming took 4 bases from V and 0 from J; bases not matched to a gene: 6. The CDR3 spans 17 residues. The CDR3 loop is CASSSGQTSSYNSPLHF. CDR3 coding DNA: TGTGCCAGCAGCTCGGGACAGACTAGCTCCTATAATTCACCCCTCCACTTT. Full variable domain (outside the CDR3, taken from reference TRBV7-9 and TRBJ1-6): DTGVSQNPRHKITKRGQNVTFRCDPISEHNRLYWYRQTLGQGPEFLTYFQNEAQLEKSRLLSDRFSAERPKGSFSTLEIQRTEQGDSAMYLCASSSGQTSSYNSPLHFGNGTRLTVT.

The gene calls are TRBV10-1 and TRBJ2-3, with 7 bases aligning to TRBD2. Unmatched junction bases numbered 12, after V lost 10 bases and J lost 5 bases. The CDR3 sequence is 14 residues long. CDR1 is WNHNN and CDR2 is SYGVQD in the germline V gene (reference sequence). The CDR3 sequence is CATWTGGAGDTQYF. The CDR3 DNA is TGCGCCACTTGGACGGGAGGCGCCGGAGATACGCAGTATTTT.

V is TRBV28 and J is TRBJ2-3; 8 bases match TRBD2. Germline values: CDR1 MDHEN, CDR2 SYDVKM. The CDR3 extends over 14 amino acids. With 6 bases clipped from V and 4 bases from J, the junction kept 6 bases outside the gene matches. The CDR3 bases are TGTGCCAGCAGCCCCGGGGGGGTCCCAGATACGCAGTATTTT. Protein sequence: CASSPGGVPDTQYF. The entire variable domain, with the rest obtained from reference TRBV28 and TRBJ2-3, is as follows: DVKVTQSSRYLVKRTGEKVFLECVQDMDHENMFWYRQDPGLGLRLIYFSYDVKMKEKGDIPEGYSVSREKKERFSLILESASTNQTSMYLCASSPGGVPDTQYFGPGTRLTVL.

This clone was observed a single time. This chain links TRBV7-2 with TRBJ1-1, with 8 bases aligning to TRBD1. Germline CDR1 SGHTA, CDR2 FQGNSA. J gave up 2 bases and V 7 bases, and 6 bases lay outside the gene matches. This CDR3 contains 14 residues. The CDR3 spells CASKTGAGNTEAFF. As DNA, the CDR3 is TGTGCCAGCAAGACAGGGGCGGGTAACACTGAAGCTTTCTTT.

The chain employs TRBV10-1 and TRBJ2-3; TRBD2 aligns across 10 bases. With V trimmed by 5 bases and J by 6 bases, 5 bases remained unmatched. The germline V gene encodes CDR1 WNHNN and CDR2 SYGVQD (reference sequence). The CDR3 is made up of 14 amino acids. The CDR3 nucleotides read TGCGCCAGCAGTAGCGGGAGGGCCGCCGATACGCAGTATTTT. It is translated as CASSSGRAADTQYF.

This chain joins TRBV5-5 and TRBJ1-4; D might be TRBD1 (5 bases). V lost 4 bases, J lost 8 bases, and 12 bases lay in between. This CDR3 comprises 13 residues. The V gene's germline CDR1 is SGHKS and CDR2 YYEKEE (reference sequence). CDR3 in amino acids: CASSTLKGEKLFF. DNA of the CDR3: TGTGCCAGCAGCACATTGAAGGGGGAAAAACTGTTTTTT.

This chain uses TRBV7-9 with TRBJ2-7; D gene uncertain. Trimming cost V 2 bases and J 0 bases, with 8 bases left between them. The V gene's germline CDR1 is SEHNR and CDR2 FQNEAQ (reference sequence). The CDR3 has 14 amino acids. For the CDR3, the DNA is TGTGCCAGCAGCTTACAGGATAGCTCCTACGAGCAGTACTTC. Translating gives CASSLQDSSYEQYF.

The chain carries TRBV13 and TRBJ2-7, with D maybe TRBD1 (6 bases). The CDR3 sequence is 17 residues long. Trimming took 0 bases from V and 1 from J, leaving 16 bases between them. Germline values: CDR1 PRHDT, CDR2 FYEKMQ (reference sequence). CDR3 residues: CASSLGLTGIMSYEQYF. CDR3 DNA sequence: TGTGCCAGCAGCTTAGGTCTCACAGGGATAATGTCCTACGAGCAGTACTTC.

About this clone: Within the sample, other DNA sequences also encode this same CDR3. V and J are TRBV18 and TRBJ1-5, with 9 nucleotides matching TRBD1. Germline trimming cut 6 bases from V and 5 bases from J; bases unmatched to any gene: 5. Germline V gene sequence: CDR1 KGHSH, CDR2 LQKENI. The CDR3 spans 14 residues. In DNA form, the CDR3 reads TGTGCCAGCTCCCTGACAGGGGGAGATCAGCCCCAGCATTTT. Encoded protein: CASSLTGGDQPQHF.